Sequencing of this T cell receptor (beta chain) was carried out in a study of shared clonotypes between healthy human individuals. Whole-study findings and limits: Roughly 4.6% of naive CD4 clonotypes were common to several donors. The authors sampled blood alone, and tissue repertoires likely differ.

Profiled with immunoSEQ multiplex PCR; TCRdb holds only in-frame clones, not every one. The table shows 950,000 to 1,300,000 clones, with more than 65% occurring only once. The CDR3 totals 15 residues. Germline CDR1 and CDR2: SGHTA and FQGNSA. The table lists this clone with a count of one. Its antigen is not identified. This may arise from a read error, as a much more abundant clone is one base away. It was into CD45RA+ naive and CD45RA-negative memory subsets that the CD4+ cells were split. Sequences were obtained from memory CD4+ T cells sorted from blood. Subset given: CD45RA-negative fraction. The chain combines TRBV7-2 with TRBJ2-1; D ambiguous. The receptor was isolated from a man aged 18 to 35 in good health. In DNA, the CDR3 is TGTGCCAGCAGCTTAGCCTGGAGCTCCTACAATGTGCAGTTCTTC. Amino acid sequence: CASSLAWSSYNVQFF.